This T cell receptor (beta chain) was profiled in a study of patients and donors after allogeneic stem cell transplantation. TCRdb reprocessed the RT-PCR reads with MiXCR, giving one entry per CDR3 protein. The repertoire holds a few hundred thousand distinct CDR3 sequences, with 35% to 45% as singletons. The germline CDR1 and CDR2 sequences are MGHDK and SYGVNS. The length of the CDR3 is 15 residues. The V and J ends lost 2 bases and 1 base respectively, with 11 bases between them. Sequencing was performed on blood, either unsorted or a sorted T cell fraction (not recorded which). The TCR sequence derives from a human donor who was either an allogeneic HSCT recipient or a stem cell or donor lymphocyte infusion donor (not recorded which). It is not recorded whose cells these are; they may come from a transplant donor. J is TRBJ1-1 and V is TRBV25-1; tentatively, D is TRBD1 (5 bases). The CDR3 DNA follows: TGTGCCAGCAGTGAACTAAGGGGCCAGAACACTGAAGCTTTCTTT. Translated, it gives CASSELRGQNTEAFF. The full variable domain, rest sourced from reference TRBV25-1 and TRBJ1-1, is EADIYQTPRYLVIGTGKKITLECSQTMGHDKMYWYQQDPGMELHLIHYSYGVNSTEKGDLSSESTVSRIRTEHFPLTLESARPSHTSQYLCASSELRGQNTEAFFGQGTRLTVV.